These 28 T cell receptor beta chains originate from one sample sequenced in a study of CD8 T cells in ankylosing spondylitis. Each CDR3 protein gets one entry after TCRdb re-called the 5' RACE reads with MiXCR. The data contain just under 350,000 distinct CDR3 sequences, 14% to 15% of them singletons. Sequences were obtained from blood, either unsorted or a sorted T cell fraction (not recorded which). Receptors were obtained from a male donor with ankylosing spondylitis or in good health (not recorded which).

The chain has TRBV5-1 and TRBJ2-1; 12 bases fit TRBD2. J lost 6 bases, V lost 4 bases, and 8 bases had no gene match. Germline V gene lookup returns CDR1 SGHRS and CDR2 YFSETQ. The CDR3 length is 16 residues. The CDR3 DNA follows: TGCGCCAGCAGCGCCCTAGCGGGGGGGCTATCCAATGAGCAGTTCTTC. It yields the protein CASSALAGGLSNEQFF.

The chain recombines TRBV3-1 with TRBJ2-5; D unclear. The germline V gene encodes CDR1 LGHDT and CDR2 YNNKEL (reference sequence). The CDR3 sequence is 17 residues long. Trimming removed 0 bases from V and 2 bases from J, with 16 bases in between. The CDR3 sequence: CASSQDRDTRRQETQYF. DNA for the CDR3: TGTGCCAGCAGCCAAGATAGAGATACTCGCAGACAAGAGACCCAGTACTTC.

V is TRBV25-1 and J is TRBJ2-3; TRBD2 matches 10 bases. The CDR3 consists of 16 residues. Germline values: CDR1 MGHDK, CDR2 SYGVNS. V lost 1 base, J lost 4 bases, and 5 bases stayed unmatched. CDR3 protein: CASSESRAGGPDTQYF. The CDR3 DNA follows: TGTGCCAGCAGTGAATCTCGAGCGGGGGGGCCAGATACGCAGTATTTT.

This clonotype was seen only a few times. The chain uses TRBV20-1 and TRBJ1-2; the D is unclear. The CDR3 loop spans 13 amino acids. CDR1 is DFQATT and CDR2 is SNEGSKA in the germline V gene (reference sequence). Deletions cut 5 bases from V and 0 bases from J, with 10 bases between. CDR3 protein: CSASGLANYGYTF. DNA for the CDR3: TGCAGTGCTTCGGGGTTAGCTAACTATGGCTACACCTTC.

The gene calls are TRBV30 and TRBJ1-1; 7 positions agree with TRBD1. V shed 2 bases, J shed 5 bases, and the junction held 5 bases outside the gene matches. The CDR3 extends over 13 amino acids. Germline V CDR1 and CDR2: GTSNPN, SVGIG (reference sequence). CDR3 nucleotides: TGTGCCTGGAGTAGACAGGGCGGGACTGAAGCTTTCTTT. This translates into CAWSRQGGTEAFF.

The chain uses TRBV19 and TRBJ2-3; perhaps TRBD2 as D (6 bases). Germline V lookup: CDR1 LNHDA, CDR2 SQIVND (reference sequence). The CDR3 extends over 16 amino acids. The germline V and J ends were trimmed by 3 bases and 2 bases, with 15 bases remaining between them. CDR3 DNA sequence: TGTGCCAGTAGTATGGGGCGGACTACCATCACAGATACGCAGTATTTT. Translated: CASSMGRTTITDTQYF.

The V call is TRBV7-9, the J call TRBJ2-3; D is unresolved. CDR1 and CDR2 from the germline V gene are SEHNR and FQNEAQ (reference sequence). The V end was cut by 5 bases, the J end by 0 bases, with 9 bases between. This CDR3 contains 14 residues. DNA for the CDR3: TGTGCCAGCAGCCTTTCTACTAGCACAGATACGCAGTATTTT. This codes for CASSLSTSTDTQYF.

CDR3 DNA sequence: TGCGCCAGCAGCTTACTCCCAGGGGGGGCCAACGTCCTGACTTTC. Residues: CASSLLPGGANVLTF. This chain links TRBV5-1 with TRBJ2-6, with D perhaps matching TRBD1 (5 bases). Germline V gives CDR1 SGHRS, CDR2 YFSETQ. The germline V and J ends were trimmed by 2 bases and 4 bases, with 10 bases remaining between them. The CDR3 length is 15 residues. The full variable domain, with the rest looked up from reference TRBV5-1 and TRBJ2-6, is KAGVTQTPRYLIKTRGQQVTLSCSPISGHRSVSWYQQTPGQGLQFLFEYFSETQRNKGNFPGRFSGRQFSNSRSEMNVSTLELGDSALYLCASSLLPGGANVLTFGAGSRLTVL.

This clonotype was picked up a small number of times. The rearrangement links TRBV25-1 to TRBJ1-4, with 7 bases lining up with TRBD1. This CDR3 has 15 residues. V shed 3 bases, J shed 8 bases, and the junction held 9 bases outside the gene matches. The germline V gene encodes CDR1 MGHDK and CDR2 SYGVNS. CDR3 loop: CASSDRGDLREKLFF. The CDR3 DNA reads as TGTGCCAGCAGTGACAGGGGGGATTTGAGGGAAAAACTGTTTTTT.

This clonotype was detected only a few times. V is TRBV20-1 and J is TRBJ1-1, with D possibly being TRBD1 (5 bases). With 3 bases removed from V and 8 bases from J, the gap between germline ends came to 13 bases. Per germline, CDR1 DFQATT and CDR2 SNEGSKA (reference sequence). The CDR3 has 12 amino acids. The CDR3 loop is CSASGQGREAFF. The CDR3 nucleotides are TGCAGTGCTAGTGGGCAGGGTAGGGAAGCTTTCTTT.

This clonotype came up a few times. The V call is TRBV12-3 or TRBV12-4, the J call TRBJ2-7; weak D call: TRBD1 (5 bases). Trimming took 5 bases from V and 4 from J, leaving 18 bases between them. This CDR3 comprises 15 residues. The CDR3 DNA reads as TGTGCCAGCAGTCGAAATCCAGTGGGGCTTTACGAGCAGTACTTC. Its translation: CASSRNPVGLYEQYF.

This clonotype was detected only a few times. The chain is built from TRBV10-3 and TRBJ2-7; 9 bases fit TRBD2. The CDR3 runs to 14 residues. V lost 7 bases and J lost 1; bases outside the gene matches: 5. The V gene's germline CDR1 is ENHRY and CDR2 SYGVKD. The CDR3 DNA reads as TGTGCCATCAATAGCGGGGGCCCTTCCTACGAGCAGTACTTC. This encodes CAINSGGPSYEQYF.

V usage is TRBV10-3 and J usage is TRBJ2-1, with 7 nucleotides matching TRBD2. The CDR3 consists of 14 residues. Trimming cost V 2 bases and J 5 bases; bases outside gene matches: 3. The germline gives CDR1 ENHRY, CDR2 SYGVKD. This CDR3 reads CAISEPGTNNEQFF. The CDR3 coding sequence is TGTGCCATCAGTGAGCCCGGGACTAACAATGAGCAGTTCTTC.

This clonotype occurred a few times. DNA for the CDR3: TGCGCCAGCAGCTTGACCCCGACAGGGAGCTCCTACAATGAGCAGTTCTTC. Amino acids: CASSLTPTGSSYNEQFF. The gene calls are TRBV5-1 and TRBJ2-1; 7 bases fit TRBD1. CDR3 length equals 17 residues. V was clipped by 1 base and J by 0 bases; unmatched bases: 7. Germline V CDR1 and CDR2: SGHRS, YFSETQ. The complete variable domain, with remaining parts taken from reference TRBV5-1 and TRBJ2-1, reads KAGVTQTPRYLIKTRGQQVTLSCSPISGHRSVSWYQQTPGQGLQFLFEYFSETQRNKGNFPGRFSGRQFSNSRSEMNVSTLELGDSALYLCASSLTPTGSSYNEQFFGPGTRLTVL.

This clonotype was counted many times. The rearrangement joins TRBV5-1 to TRBJ2-3; TRBD2 matches 13 bases. V lost 4 bases, J lost 2 bases, and 4 bases stayed unmatched. The CDR3 is 16 amino acids. The germline gives CDR1 SGHRS, CDR2 YFSETQ. In DNA, the CDR3 is TGCGCCAGCAGCCCGGGACTAGCGGGGAACACAGATACGCAGTATTTT. Translating gives CASSPGLAGNTDTQYF. Full variable domain (remainder filled in from reference TRBV5-1 and TRBJ2-3): KAGVTQTPRYLIKTRGQQVTLSCSPISGHRSVSWYQQTPGQGLQFLFEYFSETQRNKGNFPGRFSGRQFSNSRSEMNVSTLELGDSALYLCASSPGLAGNTDTQYFGPGTRLTVL.

This chain uses TRBV3-1 with TRBJ1-2, with D unresolved. This CDR3 has 14 residues. Germline lookup yields CDR1 LGHDT and CDR2 YNNKEL (reference sequence). Trimming took 1 base from V and 8 from J, leaving 14 bases between them. The CDR3 protein is CASSQGGRADGYTF. CDR3 in DNA: TGTGCCAGCAGCCAAGGTGGACGAGCAGACGGCTACACCTTC.

This clonotype was observed a few times. This chain uses TRBV11-2 with TRBJ2-1; possibly TRBD1 for D (6 bases). CDR3 length equals 13 residues. Germline V gene lookup returns CDR1 SGHAT and CDR2 FQNNGV. Trimming left V 2 bases short and J 5 bases short, with 7 bases between. The CDR3 is CASSLYRDNEQFF. In DNA, the CDR3 is TGTGCCAGCAGCTTATACAGGGACAATGAGCAGTTCTTC.

J is TRBJ2-5 and V is TRBV7-8; no clear D gene. Germline-derived CDR1 and CDR2 are SGHVS and FQNEAQ. The CDR3 extends over 13 amino acids. V shed 0 bases and J shed 6 bases, with 8 bases lying between them. CDR3 nucleotides: TGTGCCAGCAGCTTAGCTGATCTGCAGACCCAGTACTTC. As protein: CASSLADLQTQYF.

This clonotype appeared a few times. The chain joins TRBV7-8 to TRBJ2-1, with D maybe TRBD2 (6 bases). Germline V gene lookup returns CDR1 SGHVS and CDR2 FQNEAQ. V dropped 2 bases and J dropped 6 bases, with 14 bases sitting between them. The CDR3 totals 15 residues. The CDR3 loop is CASSLRSGSSNEQFF. The CDR3 nucleotides are TGTGCCAGCAGCTTACGTAGCGGATCGAGCAATGAGCAGTTCTTC.

The chain is built from TRBV16 and TRBJ2-2, with 7 positions matching TRBD1. Trimming removed 1 base from V and 7 bases from J; junction bases left unmatched: 9. The CDR3 extends over 16 amino acids. CDR1 and CDR2 (germline): KGHSY, FQNENV. The CDR3 DNA sequence: TGTGCCAGCAGCCAATTACAGGGGCGAACAGGCGGGGAGCTGTTTTTT. This translates into CASSQLQGRTGGELFF.

This clonotype was recorded a few times. The chain employs TRBV5-1 and TRBJ1-2, with D hard to call. V lost 2 bases and J lost 4, with 9 bases in between. Germline V gene lookup returns CDR1 SGHRS and CDR2 YFSETQ. The CDR3 consists of 13 residues. In DNA, the CDR3 is TGCGCCAGCAGCTTAAGAAAGGGCTATGGCTACACCTTC. This gives the protein CASSLRKGYGYTF.

This clonotype showed up just a few times. CDR3 sequence: CASSPPTGNKGYTF. The CDR3 nucleotides read TGTGCCAGCTCACCACCGACAGGGAACAAGGGCTACACCTTC. The rearrangement uses TRBV18 and TRBJ1-2, with 7 nucleotides matching TRBD1. Unmatched junction bases numbered 6, after V lost 0 bases and J lost 8 bases. This CDR3 is built from 14 residues. Germline values: CDR1 KGHSH, CDR2 LQKENI.

The chain is built from TRBV6-5 and TRBJ2-3, with 7 bases lining up with TRBD1. This CDR3 is built from 18 residues. Per the germline V gene, CDR1 is MNHEY and CDR2 is SVGAGI. The V and J ends lost 0 bases and 0 bases, in that order; junction bases with no gene match: 9. The CDR3: CASSYSRGPFLSTDTQYF. CDR3 in DNA: TGTGCCAGCAGTTACTCGAGGGGGCCTTTTCTCAGCACAGATACGCAGTATTTT.

The table lists this clonotype with a few counts. The chain employs TRBV12-3 or TRBV12-4 and TRBJ2-3; D is undetermined. The CDR3 totals 12 residues. V was shortened by 10 bases and J by 4 bases, with 12 bases between the two germline ends. The CDR3 DNA reads as TGTGCCACTTATGGGCCCCCAGATACGCAGTATTTT. It is translated as CATYGPPDTQYF.

This chain uses TRBV5-1 with TRBJ2-1, with 10 bases fitting TRBD2. V shed 3 bases, J shed 0 bases, and the junction held 18 bases outside the gene matches. The CDR3 is made up of 21 amino acids. The germline V gene has CDR1 SGHRS and CDR2 YFSETQ. CDR3 coding DNA: TGCGCCAGCAGCTCGTCCCCGACTAGCGGGCGTACCCTAAGCTCCTACAATGAGCAGTTCTTC. Protein: CASSSSPTSGRTLSSYNEQFF.

This clonotype was seen at least ten times. The rearrangement joins TRBV5-1 to TRBJ1-4, with a possible D match to TRBD1 (5 bases). V was pared by 0 bases and J by 4 bases, with 7 bases between. This CDR3 region has 14 residues. Germline loops: CDR1 SGHRS, CDR2 YFSETQ. The CDR3 coding sequence is TGCGCCAGCAGCTTGGACAGGAATAATGAAAAACTGTTTTTT. This translates into CASSLDRNNEKLFF.

This clonotype has just a few counts. This chain connects TRBV5-1 to TRBJ1-1, with D maybe TRBD1 (5 bases). The germline V and J ends were trimmed by 1 base and 6 bases, with 13 bases remaining between them. From germline, CDR1 is SGHRS and CDR2 YFSETQ. The CDR3 is made up of 14 amino acids. The CDR3 DNA reads TGCGCCAGCAGCTTGTGGGGGGATAAGTCTGAAGCTTTCTTT. Protein sequence: CASSLWGDKSEAFF.

This clonotype was seen only a few times. The rearrangement links TRBV25-1 to TRBJ1-5; the D gene is possibly TRBD1 (5 bases). There are 14 residues in the CDR3. V was pared by 1 base and J by 7 bases, with 11 bases between. CDR1 is MGHDK and CDR2 is SYGVNS in the germline V gene. The CDR3 sequence is CASSESGRGQPQHF. The CDR3 DNA follows: TGTGCCAGCAGTGAATCGGGGCGGGGACAGCCCCAGCATTTT.